The clone carrying this T cell receptor (beta chain) was detected many times. The data were taken from a study of CD8+CD57+ T cells in acquired aplastic anemia. Germline assignment: CDR1 MNHEY and CDR2 SVGAGI. V lost 6 bases and J lost 4, with 9 bases in between. The CDR3 consists of 12 residues. For CDR3 and TCR beta VDJ profiling, genomic DNA was the template used. TCRdb reprocessed the reads via MiXCR and lists one record per CDR3 protein. The sample shows fewer than 200,000 distinct CDR3 sequences, around 60% of them seen only once. The specimen sequenced was sorted CD4+, CD8+, or CD8+CD57+ T cells (not recorded which) from PBMCs. This TCR came from a human donor in good health. The chain joins TRBV6-5 to TRBJ1-1; tentatively, D is TRBD1 (6 bases). CDR3 amino acids: CASSRGGTEAFF. The CDR3 DNA sequence: TGTGCCAGCAGCAGGGGAGGCACTGAAGCTTTCTTT.